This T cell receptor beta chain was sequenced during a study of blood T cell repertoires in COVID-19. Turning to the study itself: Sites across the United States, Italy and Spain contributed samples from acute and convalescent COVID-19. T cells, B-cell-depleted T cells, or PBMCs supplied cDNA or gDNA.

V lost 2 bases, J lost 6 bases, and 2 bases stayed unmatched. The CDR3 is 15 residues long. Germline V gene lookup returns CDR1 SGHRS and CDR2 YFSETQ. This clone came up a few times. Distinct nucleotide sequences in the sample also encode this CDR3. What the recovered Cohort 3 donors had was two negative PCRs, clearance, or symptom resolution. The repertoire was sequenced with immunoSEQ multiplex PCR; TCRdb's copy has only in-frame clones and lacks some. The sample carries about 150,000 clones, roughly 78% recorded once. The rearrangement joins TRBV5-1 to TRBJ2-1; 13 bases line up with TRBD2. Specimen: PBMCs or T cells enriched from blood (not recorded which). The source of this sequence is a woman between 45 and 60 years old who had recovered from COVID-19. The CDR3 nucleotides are TGCGCCAGCAGCTTAACTAGCGGGGGGGCCAATGAGCAGTTCTTC. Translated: CASSLTSGGANEQFF. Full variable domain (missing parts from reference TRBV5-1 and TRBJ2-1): KAGVTQTPRYLIKTRGQQVTLSCSPISGHRSVSWYQQTPGQGLQFLFEYFSETQRNKGNFPGRFSGRQFSNSRSEMNVSTLELGDSALYLCASSLTSGGANEQFFGPGTRLTVL.